Shown below are 2 T cell receptor beta chains from a single sample sequenced in a study of shared clonotypes between healthy human individuals. TCRdb's table, derived via immunoSEQ multiplex PCR, lists solely in-frame clones and lacks some. The repertoire holds roughly 500,000 clones, with 79% as singletons. The sequenced sample consisted of PBMCs. Every receptor here comes from a woman between 35 and 50 years old in good health. Some clones in this sample may be carry-over from other donors' samples.

Comment on this clone: This sequence is one base from a far larger clone and is likely a read error. Other DNA sequences of this sample code for an identical CDR3. The gene calls are TRBV9 and TRBJ2-3; tentative D call: TRBD2 (6 bases). The germline gives CDR1 SGDLS, CDR2 YYNGEE. This CDR3 has 15 amino acids. The V end was cut by 2 bases, the J end by 0 bases, with 10 bases between. The CDR3 reads CASSVSGLSTDTQYF. Written as DNA, the CDR3 is TGTGCCAGCAGCGTGAGCGGGCTTAGCACAGATACGCAGTATTTT.

CDR3 nucleotide sequence: TGTGCCAGCAGATCTGGGACAGGGGGGCCACCCCTCCACTTT. Protein product: CASRSGTGGPPLHF. The chain is built from TRBV2 and TRBJ1-6; 11 bases match TRBD1. CDR1 is SNHLY and CDR2 is FYNNEI in the germline V gene. V was clipped by 6 bases and J by 11 bases; unmatched bases: 6. This CDR3 is built from 14 residues.